The next 7 T cell receptor beta chains were all read from a single sample in a study of cytomegalovirus exposure and HLA in healthy donors. Profiled with immunoSEQ multiplex PCR; TCRdb holds only in-frame clones, not every one. The sample has some 110,000 clones, around 83% seen once; the top ten hold around 3.6%. Sequenced: PBMCs. Receptors originate from a woman aged 18-30 years in good health and CMV-seropositive.

V gene TRBV27 combines with J gene TRBJ1-2; TRBD1 matches 10 bases. This CDR3 region has 16 residues. J was trimmed by 3 bases and V by 2 bases; bases with no gene match: 6. Per germline, CDR1 MNHEY and CDR2 SMNVEV (reference sequence). The DNA for the CDR3 is TGTGCCAGCAGTTTAGTGGGACAGGGGAGAGACTATGGCTACACCTTC. It is translated as CASSLVGQGRDYGYTF.

The chain uses TRBV28 and TRBJ1-1, with a tentative D call TRBD1 (6 bases). The CDR3 length is 16 residues. Germline-derived CDR1 and CDR2 are MDHEN and SYDVKM. Trimming stripped 4 bases from V and 1 base from J, with 16 bases between. For the CDR3, the DNA is TGTGCCAGCAGTTCCGGAGGGGGGGCATCGAACACTGAAGCTTTCTTT. It is translated as CASSSGGGASNTEAFF. Filled out from reference TRBV28 and TRBJ1-1, the complete variable domain reads DVKVTQSSRYLVKRTGEKVFLECVQDMDHENMFWYRQDPGLGLRLIYFSYDVKMKEKGDIPEGYSVSREKKERFSLILESASTNQTSMYLCASSSGGGASNTEAFFGQGTRLTVV.

This chain connects TRBV10-3 to TRBJ2-7; TRBD2 aligns across 12 bases. Germline lookup yields CDR1 ENHRY and CDR2 SYGVKD. This CDR3 contains 14 residues. V dropped 4 bases and J dropped 2; count of bases not matched to a gene: 0. In DNA form, the CDR3 reads TGTGCCATCAGTGGACTAGCGGGAGCCTACGAGCAGTACTTC. Its protein product is CAISGLAGAYEQYF.

The count of this clone is one. The genes are TRBV11-3 and TRBJ2-5; a weak D match, TRBD2 (5 bases). Trimming took off 4 bases at V and 5 bases at J, with 8 bases between the two ends. Germline V gene lookup returns CDR1 SGHNT and CDR2 YENEEA. The CDR3 contains 12 residues. CDR3 nucleotide sequence: TGTGCCAGCAGCTGGGGAGAGGAGACCCAGTACTTC. Residues: CASSWGEETQYF.

The gene calls are TRBV1 and TRBJ1-4; the table's TRBD1 call for D was not verified on the DNA. TRBV1 is reported as a pseudogene. The CDR3 extends over 19 amino acids. The CDR3 reads CTSSQVNFTGGVTNEKLFF. CDR3 nucleotide sequence: TGCACCAGCAGCCAAGTAAATTTTACAGGGGGCGTAACTAATGAAAAACTGTTTTTT.

Here the CDR3 DNA reads TGTGCCAGCAGTTTTTTACGACAGGGGGCGGGCGGGGAGCTGTTTTTT. Translating gives CASSFLRQGAGGELFF. The chain joins TRBV28 to TRBJ2-2; 10 nucleotides match TRBD1. Germline CDR1 MDHEN, CDR2 SYDVKM. Unmatched junction bases numbered 8, after V lost 3 bases and J lost 7 bases. This CDR3 comprises 16 residues.

This clone showed up many times. The CDR3 sequence is CASSQVFGGDLDEQYF. The DNA of the CDR3 is TGCGCCAGCAGCCAAGTCTTCGGAGGGGATCTGGACGAGCAGTACTTC. This chain joins TRBV4-1 and TRBJ2-7, with a possible D match to TRBD2 (6 bases). Trimming cost V 1 base and J 5 bases, with 18 bases left between them. Germline V lookup: CDR1 MGHRA, CDR2 YSYEKL. This CDR3 contains 16 residues.